The present T cell receptor (beta chain) was sequenced within a study of blood T cell repertoires in COVID-19. Across the study: From T cells, B-cell-depleted T cells, or PBMCs came the material, which was cDNA or gDNA.

Some clones are missing from TCRdb's copy, which holds only in-frame ones; the method was immunoSEQ multiplex PCR. The sample holds under 75,000 clones, roughly 84% seen once. The V segment lost 3 bases and the J segment 8 bases; nucleotides outside the gene matches: 9. The CDR3 loop spans 15 amino acids. Germline V gives CDR1 LNHDA, CDR2 SQIVND (reference sequence). The receptor was isolated from a woman in her late teens or twenties with acute or convalescent COVID-19. The specimen was peripheral blood. The chain recombines TRBV19 with TRBJ1-1, with 10 bases that match TRBD1. For the CDR3, the DNA is TGTGCCAGTAGTATCCATTCCCGGGACAGGGGCGAAGCTTTCTTT. Amino acids: CASSIHSRDRGEAFF.